The 7 T cell receptor beta chains reported below all come from one sample, sequenced in a study of blood T cell repertoires in COVID-19. The data were produced by immunoSEQ multiplex PCR, yet TCRdb's version contains in-frame clones alone and is incomplete. The data show under 30,000 clones, more than 75% seen once. The specimen sequenced was peripheral blood. The receptors were sampled from a man in his fifties or sixties with active COVID-19.

This clone appeared once. The V call is TRBV4-2, the J call TRBJ1-4; 9 bases map to TRBD1. V dropped 0 bases and J dropped 8; count of bases not matched to a gene: 4. Germline V CDR1 and CDR2: LGHNA, YNFKEQ. The length of the CDR3 is 15 residues. The CDR3 loop is CASSQEGDRVEKLFF. The CDR3 DNA sequence: TGTGCCAGCAGCCAAGAAGGGGACAGGGTGGAAAAACTGTTTTTT.

CDR3 coding DNA: TGTGCCAGCAGCCCCGGACTAGCGGGGGGGGATACGCAGTATTTT. Its protein product is CASSPGLAGGDTQYF. The chain combines TRBV9 with TRBJ2-3; 15 bases line up with TRBD2. This CDR3 contains 15 residues. Germline CDR1 reads SGDLS; CDR2 reads YYNGEE. Trimming removed 4 bases from V and 6 bases from J; junction bases left unmatched: 3.

The chain couples TRBV7-9 to TRBJ1-1, with D perhaps TRBD1 (5 bases). CDR3 length equals 14 residues. CDR1 and CDR2 (germline): SEHNR, FQNEAQ (reference sequence). V was pared by 5 bases and J by 4 bases, with 14 bases between. CDR3: CASSPRGLGTEAFF. The CDR3 coding sequence is TGTGCCAGCAGCCCCCGGGGGTTGGGCACTGAAGCTTTCTTT.

The CDR3 here is CASSIRASDIENTIYF. The CDR3 DNA follows: TGTGCCAGTAGTATCAGGGCCTCGGATATTGAAAACACCATATATTTT. The V gene is TRBV19, the J gene TRBJ1-3; tentative D call: TRBD1 (5 bases). V was cut by 3 bases and J by 6 bases, with 18 bases left in between. This CDR3 comprises 16 residues. Germline values: CDR1 LNHDA, CDR2 SQIVND (reference sequence).

The chain combines TRBV4-3 with TRBJ2-7; 8 positions match TRBD2. V was clipped by 0 bases and J by 3 bases; unmatched bases: 4. This CDR3 region has 15 residues. Germline CDR1 is LGHNA and CDR2 is YSLEER. The CDR3 bases are TGCGCCAGCAGCCAAGATTACGGGGGGGACTACGAGCAGTACTTC. Protein sequence: CASSQDYGGDYEQYF.

The chain joins TRBV29-1 to TRBJ2-3; TRBD2 aligns across 7 bases. Germline-derived CDR1 and CDR2 are SQVTM and ANQGSEA. This CDR3 contains 14 residues. V lost 8 bases and J lost 3; bases outside the gene matches: 11. The CDR3 is CSSGGASGTDTQYF. The CDR3, as DNA: TGCAGCTCTGGAGGGGCTAGCGGAACAGATACGCAGTATTTT.

This rearrangement joins TRBV7-6 to TRBJ2-1, with unresolved D. Deletions cut 6 bases from V and 9 bases from J, with 21 bases between. The CDR3 consists of 15 residues. CDR1 and CDR2 from the germline V gene are SGHVS and FNYEAQ. The CDR3 coding sequence is TGTGCCAGCAGGAAAATGGCCCTAGAGACGGGTGAGCAGTTCTTC. Translating gives CASRKMALETGEQFF. The variable domain in full, with the rest retrieved from reference TRBV7-6 and TRBJ2-1, is GAGVSQSPRYKVTKRGQDVALRCDPISGHVSLYWYRQALGQGPEFLTYFNYEAQQDKSGLPNDRFSAERPEGSISTLTIQRTEQRDSAMYRCASRKMALETGEQFFGPGTRLTVL.